This TCR beta chain derives from a study of kidney transplant recipient with SARS-CoV-2 infection. A word on this clonotype: A single base separates this from a much larger clone, so it may be a read error.

TCRdb ran MiXCR on the reads and lists one entry per CDR3 protein. The data show 200,000 to 300,000 distinct CDR3 sequences, more than 25% seen once. This CDR3 comprises 14 residues. The sequences come from a blood sample, collected at baseline and between days 110 and 120 from a kidney transplant recipient. The V call is TRBV12-3 or TRBV12-4, the J call TRBJ1-5, with D perhaps TRBD1 (5 bases). The end of the DNA fits TRBJ2-3 better, so the J call may be wrong. The TCR was taken from a male patient aged 25 to 39 who had COVID-19 and was a kidney transplant recipient. Some T cells may trace back to the graft donor. The CDR3 here is CASSFTGFDQPQYF. In DNA form, the CDR3 reads TGTGCCAGCAGCTTCACAGGTTTCGATCAGCCCCAGTATTTT.